This T cell receptor beta chain was obtained from a study of cytomegalovirus exposure and HLA in healthy donors. Amplification used 60 Vbeta primers and 13 Jbeta primers. Generated by immunoSEQ multiplex PCR, the TCRdb table keeps only in-frame clones and is missing some. The table has hundreds of thousands of clones, around 76% seen once. Trimming cost V 0 bases and J 2 bases; bases outside gene matches: 12. Germline V lookup: CDR1 SQVTM, CDR2 ANQGSEA. The CDR3 is made up of 19 amino acids. This receptor was identified in a man aged 18 to 29 in good health and CMV-seronegative. This chain joins TRBV29-1 and TRBJ2-1; 11 bases agree with TRBD2. Sequences were obtained from PBMCs. Written as DNA, the CDR3 is TGCAGCGTTGAAGAAGTTGTTTGGGATAGCGGGAGGGCCTACAATGAGCAGTTCTTC. Translation gives CSVEEVVWDSGRAYNEQFF.